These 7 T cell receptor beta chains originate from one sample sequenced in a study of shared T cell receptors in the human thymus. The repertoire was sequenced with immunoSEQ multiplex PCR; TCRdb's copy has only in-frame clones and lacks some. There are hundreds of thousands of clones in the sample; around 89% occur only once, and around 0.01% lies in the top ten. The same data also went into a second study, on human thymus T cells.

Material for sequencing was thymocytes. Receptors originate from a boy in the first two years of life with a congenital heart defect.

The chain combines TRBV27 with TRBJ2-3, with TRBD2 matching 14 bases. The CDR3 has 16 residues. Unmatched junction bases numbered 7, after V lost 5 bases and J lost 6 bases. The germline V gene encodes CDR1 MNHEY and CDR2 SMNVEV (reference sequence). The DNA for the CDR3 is TGTGCCAGCAGTCTCCGACTAGCGGGAGGGCTGGATACGCAGTATTTT. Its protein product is CASSLRLAGGLDTQYF.

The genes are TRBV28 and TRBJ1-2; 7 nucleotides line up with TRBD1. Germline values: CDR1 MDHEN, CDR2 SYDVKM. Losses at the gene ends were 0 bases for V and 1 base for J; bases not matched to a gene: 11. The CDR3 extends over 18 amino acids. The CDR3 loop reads CASSLCGPTGCSNYGYTF. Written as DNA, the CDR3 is TGTGCCAGCAGTTTATGTGGTCCGACAGGGTGTAGTAACTATGGCTACACCTTC.

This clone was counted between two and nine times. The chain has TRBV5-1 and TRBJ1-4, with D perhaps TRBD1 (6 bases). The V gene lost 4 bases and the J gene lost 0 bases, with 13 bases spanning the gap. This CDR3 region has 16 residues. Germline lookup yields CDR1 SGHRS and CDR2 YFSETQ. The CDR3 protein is CASSLWTEATNEKLFF. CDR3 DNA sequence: TGCGCCAGCAGCCTGTGGACAGAAGCAACTAATGAAAAACTGTTTTTT.

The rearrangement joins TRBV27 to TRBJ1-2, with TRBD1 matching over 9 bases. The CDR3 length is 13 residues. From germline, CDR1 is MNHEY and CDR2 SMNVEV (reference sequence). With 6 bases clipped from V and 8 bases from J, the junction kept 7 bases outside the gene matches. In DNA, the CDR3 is TGTGCCAGCAGCGAACAGGGGGCGCGAGGCTACACCTTC. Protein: CASSEQGARGYTF.

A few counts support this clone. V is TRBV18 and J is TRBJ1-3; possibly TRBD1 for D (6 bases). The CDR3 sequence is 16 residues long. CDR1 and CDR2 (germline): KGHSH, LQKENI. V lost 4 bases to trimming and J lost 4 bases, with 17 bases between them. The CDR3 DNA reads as TGTGCCAGCTCACAGGAACACAGGGACACAGGAAACACCATATATTTT. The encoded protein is CASSQEHRDTGNTIYF.

The CDR3 region has the DNA TGTGCCAGCAGTGTCCGGGACAGGGGTCCCAACGAGCAGTACTTC. Its translation is CASSVRDRGPNEQYF. The V call is TRBV28, the J call TRBJ2-7; 10 bases map to TRBD1. V trimming: 5 bases; J trimming: 5 bases; junction bases outside the gene matches: 9. Germline V CDR1 and CDR2: MDHEN, SYDVKM. This CDR3 spans 15 amino acids.

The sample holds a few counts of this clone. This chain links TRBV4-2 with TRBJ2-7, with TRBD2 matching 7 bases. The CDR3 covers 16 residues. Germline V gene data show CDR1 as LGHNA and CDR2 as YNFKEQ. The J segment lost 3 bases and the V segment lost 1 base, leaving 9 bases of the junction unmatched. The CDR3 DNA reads TGTGCCAGCAGCCAAGGGGACTCACGGGGGGACTACGAGCAGTACTTC. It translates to CASSQGDSRGDYEQYF.